What follows describes a single T cell receptor beta chain. Germline V gives CDR1 SGDLS, CDR2 YYNGEE. The CDR3 contains 14 residues. Trimming took off 6 bases at V and 3 bases at J, with 15 bases between the two ends. This sample was taken from a study of blood T cell repertoires in COVID-19. Across about two dozen US areas, participants ranged in age from about 18 to 89 years. Participant-reported clinical history was the basis for cohort assignment. Produced via immunoSEQ multiplex PCR; TCRdb's table is partial and in-frame only. The sample shows 230,000 or so clones, about nine tenths of them seen only once.

Sequenced sample: PBMCs or T cells enriched from blood (not recorded which). The receptor was isolated from a middle-aged woman with acute COVID-19. V and J are TRBV9 and TRBJ1-2, with D perhaps TRBD1 (6 bases). The CDR3 DNA sequence: TGTGCCAGCACTGGGGGGGACAACTACTATGGCTACACCTTC. Amino acids: CASTGGDNYYGYTF.